This T cell receptor (beta chain) emerged from a study of blood T cells in healthy people across ages. With a J-beta primer mix and a sample-barcoded 5' primer, a second PCR ran about 7 to 11 cycles. Each CDR3 protein gets one entry after TCRdb re-called the 5' RACE reads with MiXCR. The sample lists approximately 900,000 distinct CDR3 sequences; around 49% were seen once. CDR3 length: 16 amino acids. The V gene end was trimmed by 8 bases and the J gene end by 1 base; junction bases not matched to a gene: 10. The germline gives CDR1 MNHEY, CDR2 SVGAGI. This clonotype was detected only a few times. The rearrangement links TRBV6-5 to TRBJ2-5, with 10 bases matching TRBD2. The TCR originated in a man younger than 45 in good health. Sequencing was carried out using blood. In DNA form, the CDR3 reads TGTGCCAGCTCAGCTAGCGGGGGACTACCCCAAGAGACCCAGTACTTC. Protein product: CASSASGGLPQETQYF.